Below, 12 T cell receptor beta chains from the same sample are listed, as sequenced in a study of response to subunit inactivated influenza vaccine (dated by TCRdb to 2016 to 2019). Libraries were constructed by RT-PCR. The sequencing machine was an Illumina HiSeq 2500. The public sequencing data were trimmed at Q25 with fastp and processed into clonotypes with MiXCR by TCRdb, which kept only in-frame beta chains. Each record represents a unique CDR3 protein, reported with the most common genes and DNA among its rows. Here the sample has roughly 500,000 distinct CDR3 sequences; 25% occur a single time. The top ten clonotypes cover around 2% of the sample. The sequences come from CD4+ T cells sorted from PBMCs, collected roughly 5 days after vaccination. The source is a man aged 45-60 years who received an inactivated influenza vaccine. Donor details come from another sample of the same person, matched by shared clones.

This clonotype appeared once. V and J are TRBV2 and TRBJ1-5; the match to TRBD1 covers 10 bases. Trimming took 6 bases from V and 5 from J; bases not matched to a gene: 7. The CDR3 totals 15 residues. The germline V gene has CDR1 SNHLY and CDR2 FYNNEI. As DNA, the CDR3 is TGTGCCAGCAGCTTAAGACAGGGGGCCGATCAGCCCCAGCATTTT. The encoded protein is CASSLRQGADQPQHF.

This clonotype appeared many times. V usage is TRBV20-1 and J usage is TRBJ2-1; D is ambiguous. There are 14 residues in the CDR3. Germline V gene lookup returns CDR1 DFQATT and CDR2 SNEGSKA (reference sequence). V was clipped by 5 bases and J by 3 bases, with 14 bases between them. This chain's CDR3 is CSAFTRTIYNEQFF. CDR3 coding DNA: TGCAGTGCTTTTACCCGGACGATCTACAATGAGCAGTTCTTC.

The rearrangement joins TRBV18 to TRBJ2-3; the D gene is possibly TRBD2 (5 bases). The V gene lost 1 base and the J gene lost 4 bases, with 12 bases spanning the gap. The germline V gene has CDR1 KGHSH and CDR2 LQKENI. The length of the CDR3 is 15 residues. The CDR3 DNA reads TGTGCCAGCTCACCACGGGTTAGCGCAGCAGATACGCAGTATTTT. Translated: CASSPRVSAADTQYF.

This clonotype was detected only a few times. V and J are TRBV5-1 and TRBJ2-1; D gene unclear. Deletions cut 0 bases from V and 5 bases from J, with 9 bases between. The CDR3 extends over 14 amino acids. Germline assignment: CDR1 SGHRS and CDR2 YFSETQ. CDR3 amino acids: CASSLEDANNEQFF. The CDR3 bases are TGCGCCAGCAGCTTGGAGGACGCCAACAATGAGCAGTTCTTC.

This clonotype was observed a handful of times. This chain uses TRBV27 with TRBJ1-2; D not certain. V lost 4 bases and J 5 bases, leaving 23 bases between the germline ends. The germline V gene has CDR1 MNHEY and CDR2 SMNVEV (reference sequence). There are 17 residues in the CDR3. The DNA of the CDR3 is TGTGCCAGCAGTTCAGACAAGGCCGAGCATGGTGGATATGGCTACACCTTC. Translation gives CASSSDKAEHGGYGYTF.

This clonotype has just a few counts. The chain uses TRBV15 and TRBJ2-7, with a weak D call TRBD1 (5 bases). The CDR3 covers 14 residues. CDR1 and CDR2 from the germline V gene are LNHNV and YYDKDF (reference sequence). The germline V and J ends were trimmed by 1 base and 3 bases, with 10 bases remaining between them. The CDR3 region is CATSRVVGVYEQYF. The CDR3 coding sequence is TGTGCCACCAGCAGAGTTGTAGGGGTCTACGAGCAGTACTTC.

The CDR3 region has the DNA TGTGCCAGCAGCCCGGGACAGAACATGAACACTGAAGCTTTCTTT. Protein: CASSPGQNMNTEAFF. The chain has TRBV11-2 and TRBJ1-1; 7 bases line up with TRBD1. Germline-derived CDR1 and CDR2 are SGHAT and FQNNGV. Trimming took 5 bases from V and 0 from J; bases not matched to a gene: 6. CDR3 size: 15 residues.

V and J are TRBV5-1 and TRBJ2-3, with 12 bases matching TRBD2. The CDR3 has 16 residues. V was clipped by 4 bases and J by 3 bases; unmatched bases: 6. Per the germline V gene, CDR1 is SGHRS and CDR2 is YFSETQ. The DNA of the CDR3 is TGCGCCAGCAGCAAACGACTAGCGGGAGAAACAGATACGCAGTATTTT. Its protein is CASSKRLAGETDTQYF.

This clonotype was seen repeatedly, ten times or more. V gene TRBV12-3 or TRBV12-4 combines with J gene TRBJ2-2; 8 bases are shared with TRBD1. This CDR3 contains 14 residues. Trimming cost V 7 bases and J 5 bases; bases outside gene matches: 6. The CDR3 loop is CASNPRTGTGELFF. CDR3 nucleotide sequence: TGTGCCAGCAACCCTAGGACAGGGACCGGGGAGCTGTTTTTT.

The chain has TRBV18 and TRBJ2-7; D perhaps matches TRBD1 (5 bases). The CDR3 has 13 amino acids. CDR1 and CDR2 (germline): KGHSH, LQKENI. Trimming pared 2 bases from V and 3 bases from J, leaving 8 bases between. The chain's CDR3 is CASSPETGYEQYF. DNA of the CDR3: TGTGCCAGCTCACCAGAAACAGGCTACGAGCAGTACTTC.

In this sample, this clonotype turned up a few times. The CDR3: CASSKGDTTQYF. CDR3 nucleotides: TGTGCCAGCAGTAAGGGGGATACTACGCAGTATTTT. The genes are TRBV12-3 or TRBV12-4 and TRBJ2-3; a possible D gene is TRBD1 (6 bases). There are 12 residues in the CDR3. V shed 5 bases and J shed 8 bases, with 11 bases lying between them.

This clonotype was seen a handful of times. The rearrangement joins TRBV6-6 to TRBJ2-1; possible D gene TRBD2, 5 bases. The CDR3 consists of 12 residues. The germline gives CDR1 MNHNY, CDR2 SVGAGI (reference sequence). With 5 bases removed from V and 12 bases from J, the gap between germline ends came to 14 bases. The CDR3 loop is CASSPDYVGQFF. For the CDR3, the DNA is TGTGCCAGCAGTCCAGACTACGTTGGGCAGTTCTTC.